The present entry profiles one T cell receptor (beta chain) with its context. The table came from immunoSEQ multiplex PCR; TCRdb's copy has only in-frame clones and leaves some out. The repertoire consists of hundreds of thousands of clones, with 83% occurring once and the leading ten covering about 2.5%. This sample was included in a study of blood T cell repertoires in COVID-19. Study-level information: The United States, Italy and Spain were the sources of the acute and convalescent COVID-19 samples.

Trimming removed 2 bases at V and 6 bases at J, with 10 bases between. The CDR3 runs to 13 residues. The germline V gene has CDR1 LGHDT and CDR2 YNNKEL (reference sequence). Sequenced material: peripheral blood. The chain employs TRBV3-1 (or the pseudogene TRBV3-2) and TRBJ1-1; maybe TRBD1 (6 bases). This receptor was obtained from a woman between 40 and 55 years old with active or convalescent COVID-19. The CDR3 region has the DNA TGTGCCAGCAGCCAAAGGGGGTCGCCTGAAGCTTTCTTT. It specifies CASSQRGSPEAFF.